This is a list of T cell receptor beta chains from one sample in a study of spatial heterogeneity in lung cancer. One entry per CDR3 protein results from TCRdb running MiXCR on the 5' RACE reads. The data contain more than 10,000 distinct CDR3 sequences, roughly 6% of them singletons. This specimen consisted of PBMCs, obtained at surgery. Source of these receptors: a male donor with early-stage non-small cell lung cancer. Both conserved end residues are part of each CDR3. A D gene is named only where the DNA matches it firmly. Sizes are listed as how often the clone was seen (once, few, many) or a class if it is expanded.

cdr3_nt: TGTGCCAGCTCAACTCGGACGGGCCAGGGGTCACCCCTCCACTTT
cdr3_aa: CASSTRTGQGSPLHF
clone_size: medium-sized
v_call: TRBV18
j_call: TRBJ1-6
d_call: -

cdr3_nt: TGCAGCGTTGACGGCAGATCTTACCAAGAGACCCAGTACTTC
cdr3_aa: CSVDGRSYQETQYF
clone_size: medium-sized
v_call: TRBV29-1
j_call: TRBJ2-5
d_call: -

cdr3_nt: TGTGCCACCCGTTCGGGGACCTACGAGCAGTACTTC
cdr3_aa: CATRSGTYEQYF
clone_size: many
v_call: TRBV28
j_call: TRBJ2-7
d_call: -

cdr3_nt: TGCGCCAGCGGAAAGCAGCTTCGAAACTATGGCTACACCTTC
cdr3_aa: CASGKQLRNYGYTF
clone_size: medium-sized
v_call: TRBV23-1
j_call: TRBJ1-2
d_call: -

cdr3_nt: TGTGCCAGCAGTGAAGACGTCAGGGGGACCCAGTACTTC
cdr3_aa: CASSEDVRGTQYF
clone_size: medium-sized
v_call: TRBV6-4
j_call: TRBJ2-5
d_call: -

cdr3_nt: TGTGCCAGCAGCTCTGGACTAGCTCACTACGAGCAGTACTTC
cdr3_aa: CASSSGLAHYEQYF
clone_size: medium-sized
v_call: TRBV5-6
j_call: TRBJ2-7
d_call: TRBD2

cdr3_nt: TGTGCCAGCAGCCGCAGACAGGGACTGCGCGAGACCCAGTACTTC
cdr3_aa: CASSRRQGLRETQYF
clone_size: medium-sized
v_call: TRBV3-1
j_call: TRBJ2-5
d_call: -

cdr3_nt: TGTGCCAGCAGCTCAAGGGGTGGTGGGTACTCACCCCTCCACTTT
cdr3_aa: CASSSRGGGYSPLHF
clone_size: many
v_call: TRBV7-2
j_call: TRBJ1-6
d_call: -

cdr3_nt: TGTGCCAGCAGTTTATTGGGAAATGGCTACACCTTC
cdr3_aa: CASSLLGNGYTF
clone_size: many
v_call: TRBV28
j_call: TRBJ1-2
d_call: -

cdr3_nt: TGTGCCAGCAGCTCGAACACCGGGGAGCTGTTTTTT
cdr3_aa: CASSSNTGELFF
clone_size: many
v_call: TRBV28
j_call: TRBJ2-2
d_call: -

cdr3_nt: TGCAGCGTTGTCGGACAGGACAATCAGCCCCAGCATTTT
cdr3_aa: CSVVGQDNQPQHF
clone_size: many
v_call: TRBV29-1
j_call: TRBJ1-5
d_call: TRBD1

cdr3_nt: TGTGCCAGCAGTCTGACAGGGGGCTGGAATCAGCCCCAGCATTTT
cdr3_aa: CASSLTGGWNQPQHF
clone_size: many
v_call: TRBV6-5
j_call: TRBJ1-5
d_call: TRBD1

cdr3_nt: TGTGCCAGCAGCTTCGGCTACTCTGATGAGCAGTTCTTC
cdr3_aa: CASSFGYSDEQFF
clone_size: many
v_call: TRBV7-2
j_call: TRBJ2-1
d_call: -

cdr3_nt: TGTGCCAGCAGCAAAGTAGGGGGCGAAACTGAAGCTTTCTTT
cdr3_aa: CASSKVGGETEAFF
clone_size: many
v_call: TRBV21-1
j_call: TRBJ1-1
d_call: -

cdr3_nt: TGTGCCAGCAGCCCAGGGAACCTTGAATCGAGCAATCAGCCCCAGCATTTT
cdr3_aa: CASSPGNLESSNQPQHF
clone_size: many
v_call: TRBV7-9
j_call: TRBJ1-5
d_call: -

cdr3_nt: TGTGCCAGCAGTGAACCGAGGGGGGGCGGTTACAATGAGCAGTTCTTC
cdr3_aa: CASSEPRGGGYNEQFF
clone_size: many
v_call: TRBV25-1
j_call: TRBJ2-1
d_call: -

cdr3_nt: TGTGCCAGCAGCCTACTCGACAGTACCTACGAGCAGTACTTC
cdr3_aa: CASSLLDSTYEQYF
clone_size: few
v_call: TRBV28
j_call: TRBJ2-7
d_call: -

cdr3_nt: TGCAGTGCTAGAAGAGGGGGCGCCGACACTGAAGCTTTCTTT
cdr3_aa: CSARRGGADTEAFF
clone_size: many
v_call: TRBV20-1
j_call: TRBJ1-1
d_call: TRBD1

cdr3_nt: TGTGCCAGCAGCCAACAACGGAATTGGGATGAAAAACTGTTTTTT
cdr3_aa: CASSQQRNWDEKLFF
clone_size: many
v_call: TRBV14
j_call: TRBJ1-4
d_call: -

cdr3_nt: TGCAGCGTTGAGGACAGGAGGAACACTGAAGCTTTCTTT
cdr3_aa: CSVEDRRNTEAFF
clone_size: many
v_call: TRBV29-1
j_call: TRBJ1-1
d_call: TRBD1

cdr3_nt: TGTGCCAGCAGCTTCGGGGACGGCTCCTACAATGAGCAGTTCTTC
cdr3_aa: CASSFGDGSYNEQFF
clone_size: few
v_call: TRBV7-3
j_call: TRBJ2-1
d_call: -

cdr3_nt: TGTGCCACCAGCAGAGATACTGATGGCTACACCTTC
cdr3_aa: CATSRDTDGYTF
clone_size: many
v_call: TRBV15
j_call: TRBJ1-2
d_call: -